What follows describes a single T cell receptor beta chain. The junction differs from germline at one of its ends, possibly a read error. These data come from a study of CD4 and CD8 cells across lung adenocarcinoma regions. Donors had localized lung adenocarcinoma, a non-small cell lung cancer. TCRdb re-called the PCR reads with MiXCR, one entry per CDR3 protein. The table includes 10,000 to 11,000 distinct CDR3 sequences, about 55% detected once. Source material: CD4+ T cells from the center of a lung tumor. The clonotype was recovered from a male donor with lung adenocarcinoma. The CD4 and CD8 labels of this study may be unreliable.

Written as DNA, the CDR3 is TGTGTCAGCAGTGCGAGGACAGGGGACCCCTACGAGCAGTACTTC. This translates into CVSSARTGDPYEQYF. The chain has TRBV25-1 and TRBJ2-1; TRBD1 matches at 9 bases. The assigned J gene may be wrong: the sequence end matches TRBJ2-7 better. The CDR3 runs to 15 residues. Germline CDR1 is MGHDK and CDR2 is SYGVNS.